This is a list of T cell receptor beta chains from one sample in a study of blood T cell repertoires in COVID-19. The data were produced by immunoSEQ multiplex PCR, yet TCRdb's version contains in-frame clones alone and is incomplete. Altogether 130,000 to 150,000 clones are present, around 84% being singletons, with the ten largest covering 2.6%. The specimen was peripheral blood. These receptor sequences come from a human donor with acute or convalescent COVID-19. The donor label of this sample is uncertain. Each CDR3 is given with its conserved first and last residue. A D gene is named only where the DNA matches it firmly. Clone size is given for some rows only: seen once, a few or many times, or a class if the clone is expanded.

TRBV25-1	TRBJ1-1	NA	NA	TGTGCCAGCAGTGAATCTTTGAACACTGAAGCTTTCTTT	CASSESLNTEAFF
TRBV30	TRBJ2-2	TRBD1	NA	TGTGCCTGCGGAGGGGGCAGGGGGCTTAGCGGGGAGCTGTTTTTT	CACGGGRGLSGELFF
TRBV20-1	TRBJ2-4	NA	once	TGCAGTGCCCTCGGGAACATTCAGTACTTC	CSALGNIQYF
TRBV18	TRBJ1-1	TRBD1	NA	TGTGCCAGCTCTGAAGAGACAGGGTTGAACACTGAAGCTTTCTTT	CASSEETGLNTEAFF
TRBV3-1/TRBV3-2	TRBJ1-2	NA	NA	TGTGCCAGCAGCCGAGAGTCAGGGATCCCCTATGGCTACACCTTC	CASSRESGIPYGYTF
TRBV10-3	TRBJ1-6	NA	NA	TGTGCCATCAGTGTGGGCCAGGATAATTCACCCCTCCACTTT	CAISVGQDNSPLHF
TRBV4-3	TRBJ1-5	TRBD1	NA	TGCGCCAGCAGCCAAGAGACAGGGAGACAGCCCCAGCATTTT	CASSQETGRQPQHF
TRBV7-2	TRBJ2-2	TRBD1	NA	TGTGCCAGCAGCTTAGCACCGGCAGGGGGCGTTAACGGGGAGCTGTTTTTT	CASSLAPAGGVNGELFF
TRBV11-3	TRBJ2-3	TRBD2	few	TGTGCCAGCAGCTTTAGCGGGAGCACAGATACGCAGTATTTT	CASSFSGSTDTQYF
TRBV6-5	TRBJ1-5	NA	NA	TGTGCCAGCAGCCGACAGGTTGGCAATCAGCCCCAGCATTTT	CASSRQVGNQPQHF
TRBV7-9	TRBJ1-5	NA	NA	TGTGCCAGCAGCCAACAGGCTGGCAATCAGCCCCAGCATTTT	CASSQQAGNQPQHF
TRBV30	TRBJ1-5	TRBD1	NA	TGTGCCTGGAGTGCGGGACAGGGGGAGGCTCAGCCCCAGCATTTT	CAWSAGQGEAQPQHF
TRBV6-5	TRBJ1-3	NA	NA	TGTGCCAGCAGTTACAGTCGAGGTGCCTCTGGAAACACCATATATTTT	CASSYSRGASGNTIYF
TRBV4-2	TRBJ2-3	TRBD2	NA	TGTGCCAGCAGCCAACCAGGAGCGGGAGGGCCAGATACGCAGTATTTT	CASSQPGAGGPDTQYF
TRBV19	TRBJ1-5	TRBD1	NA	TGTGCCAGTAGTGCCGGACAGGGGCAAAATCAGCCCCAGCATTTT	CASSAGQGQNQPQHF
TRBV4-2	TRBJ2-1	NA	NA	TGTGCCAGCAGCCAAGTCGTAGGGGTGGAGCTTTTGCCGGCGCAGTTCTTC	CASSQVVGVELLPAQFF
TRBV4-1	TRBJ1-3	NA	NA	TGCGCCAGCAGCCAAGCACATGCCTCTGGAAACACCATATATTTT	CASSQAHASGNTIYF
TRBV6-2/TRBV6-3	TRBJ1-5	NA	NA	TGTGCCAGCAGTTACGAAAGTTCGGGTCAGCCCCAGCATTTT	CASSYESSGQPQHF
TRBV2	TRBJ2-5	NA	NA	TGTGCCAGCAGTGATAACAGAGAGACCCAGTACTTC	CASSDNRETQYF
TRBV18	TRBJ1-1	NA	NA	TGTGCCAGCTCAGGGCAGGGCACTGAAGCTTTCTTT	CASSGQGTEAFF
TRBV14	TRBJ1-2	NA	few	TGTGCCAGCAGCCAAGATCTACAGGGACACAACTATGGCTACACCTTC	CASSQDLQGHNYGYTF
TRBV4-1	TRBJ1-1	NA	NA	TGCGCCAGCAGCCAAGAGGGGCACCCGAACACTGAAGCTTTCTTT	CASSQEGHPNTEAFF
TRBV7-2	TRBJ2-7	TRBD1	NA	TGTGCCAGCAGCTTAAACCCGGGACAGTCCTACGAGCAGTACTTC	CASSLNPGQSYEQYF
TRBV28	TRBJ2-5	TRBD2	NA	TGTGCCAGCAGTTTAGGCGCCCCGGGGGGGCCTTTCCAAGAGACCCAGTACTTC	CASSLGAPGGPFQETQYF
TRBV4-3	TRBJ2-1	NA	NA	TGCGCCAGCAGCCAAGTCGGACAGTCCTACAATGAGCAGTTCTTC	CASSQVGQSYNEQFF
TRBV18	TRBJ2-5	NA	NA	TGTGCCAGCTCCGGGGAGACCCAGTACTTC	CASSGETQYF
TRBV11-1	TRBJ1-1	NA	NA	TGTGCCAGCAGCTCCCGGGTCAGGGGACTGAACACTGAAGCTTTCTTT	CASSSRVRGLNTEAFF
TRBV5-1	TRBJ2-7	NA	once	TGCGCCAGCAGCTTAGCACTAACCCAGGGGATAAACTCCTACGAGCAGTACTTC	CASSLALTQGINSYEQYF
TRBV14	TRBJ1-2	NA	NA	TGTGCCAGCAGCCAAGGGACATACTATGGCTACACCTTC	CASSQGTYYGYTF
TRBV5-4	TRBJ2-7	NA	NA	TGTGCCAGCAGCCAGGATTTCGGGAGCGAGCAGTACTTC	CASSQDFGSEQYF
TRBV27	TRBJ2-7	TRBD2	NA	TGTGCCAGCAGTTTTACTTATGGTGGCGGGGGTGATTTAGGGTACGAGCAGTACTTC	CASSFTYGGGGDLGYEQYF
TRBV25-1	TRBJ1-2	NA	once	TGTGCCAGCAGCCGAACCCCAGGGAACCTTGGCTACACCTTC	CASSRTPGNLGYTF
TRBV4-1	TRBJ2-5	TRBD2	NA	TGCGCCAGCAGTCTTACTAGCGGGGGGCCCCGGGGTGAGACCCAGTACTTC	CASSLTSGGPRGETQYF
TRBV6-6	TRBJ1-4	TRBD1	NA	TGTGCCAGCAGTCGACAGGGTTGGGATGCAACTAATGAAAAACTGTTTTTT	CASSRQGWDATNEKLFF
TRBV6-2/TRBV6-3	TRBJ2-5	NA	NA	TGTGCCAGCAGTTACCGGTGGCAGGGCCAAGAGACCCAGTACTTC	CASSYRWQGQETQYF
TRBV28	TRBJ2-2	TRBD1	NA	TGTGCCAGCACTTCAGGGGGTACGAACACCGGGGAGCTGTTTTTT	CASTSGGTNTGELFF
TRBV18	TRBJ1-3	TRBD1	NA	TGTGCCAGCTCATCATCAGGGGGCGGCTCTGGAAACACCATATATTTT	CASSSSGGGSGNTIYF
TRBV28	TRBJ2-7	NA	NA	TGTGCCAGCAGTTCGGTCAGGGTTGGGCCTAGGGAGCAGTACTTC	CASSSVRVGPREQYF
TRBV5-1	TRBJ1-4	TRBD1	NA	TGCGCCAGCAGCTTGGATGGGACAGGGCCTAATGAAAAACTGTTTTTT	CASSLDGTGPNEKLFF
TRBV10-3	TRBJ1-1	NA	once	TGTGCCACGAGGAGGAGCAGCGACACTGAAGCTTTCTTT	CATRRSSDTEAFF
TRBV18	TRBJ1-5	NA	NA	TGTGCCAGCTCACCACCGTTCGTTGGGGCATTTCAGCCCCAGCATTTT	CASSPPFVGAFQPQHF
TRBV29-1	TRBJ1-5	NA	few	TGCAGCGTTGTGGCAGGGCAAGGACAGCCCCAGCATTTT	CSVVAGQGQPQHF
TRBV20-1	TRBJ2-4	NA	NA	TGCAGTGCTAGTAGCGGTCCCCTAACCAAAAACATTCAGTACTTC	CSASSGPLTKNIQYF
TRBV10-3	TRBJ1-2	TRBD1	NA	TGTGCCATCAGTGACCCACTGGACAGGGGGCGAGGCTACACCTTC	CAISDPLDRGRGYTF
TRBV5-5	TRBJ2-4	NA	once	TGTGCCAGCTTCGGGGACATAGCCAAAAACATTCAGTACTTC	CASFGDIAKNIQYF
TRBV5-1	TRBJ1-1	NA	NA	TGCGCCAGCAGCTTGGAAACAGGGTCCCCACTCAGGACTGAAGCTTTCTTT	CASSLETGSPLRTEAFF
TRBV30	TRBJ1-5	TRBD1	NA	TGTGCCTGGAATGTCAGGGGGGGCAATCAGCCCCAGCATTTT	CAWNVRGGNQPQHF
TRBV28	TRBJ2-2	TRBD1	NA	TGTGCCAGCAGTTTACCGGGACAGAGCACCGGGGAGCTGTTTTTT	CASSLPGQSTGELFF